This T cell receptor (beta chain) was found in a study of metastatic and nonmetastatic thyroid tumors. Study-wide context: For malignant and benign thyroid patients, tumor or nodule tissue and blood were the sources whose repertoires were compared.

The entire patient cohort was treatment-naive prior to thyroid surgery. TCRdb ran MiXCR on the PCR reads. The table lists approximately 7,800 clones, around 28% of them singletons, with around 43% in the top ten. This clone was picked up one time. Its antigen remains unidentified. Whole-study findings and limits: Within blood and tumor, benign nodules reportedly had significantly lower TCR beta diversity than malignant thyroid tumors did.

Germline V gene lookup returns CDR1 DFQATT and CDR2 SNEGSKA (reference sequence). V gave up 1 base and J gave up 4 bases, with 26 bases separating them. The CDR3 length is 18 residues. This sequence originates from a male donor with papillary thyroid cancer or a benign thyroid nodule (not recorded which). Some clones in this sample may be carry-over from other donors' samples. Sequenced sample: tumor tissue. V is TRBV20-1 and J is TRBJ2-7; D tentatively fits TRBD1 or TRBD2 (6 bases each). The CDR3 coding sequence is TGCAGTGCTAGAGGGGGGCTAGCGCGACAAGGAGGCAGATACGAGCAGTACTTC. Translation: CSARGGLARQGGRYEQYF.